These 3 T cell receptor beta chains originate from one sample sequenced in a study of blood T cell repertoires in COVID-19. The data were produced by immunoSEQ multiplex PCR, yet TCRdb's version contains in-frame clones alone and is incomplete. The sample lists 400,000 to 450,000 clones, less than 95% occurring once. The sequenced sample consisted of PBMCs or T cells enriched from blood (not recorded which). All receptors come from a man between 18 and 29 years old who had recovered from COVID-19.

This chain uses TRBV2 with TRBJ1-1; D might be TRBD1 (6 bases). V was clipped by 4 bases and J by 1 base, with 10 bases between them. The V gene's germline CDR1 is SNHLY and CDR2 FYNNEI. This CDR3 contains 14 residues. The CDR3 spells CASSARTANTEAFF. The CDR3, as DNA: TGTGCCAGCAGTGCCCGGACAGCGAACACTGAAGCTTTCTTT.

V and J are TRBV11-2 and TRBJ2-2; D is unresolved. The V end was cut by 5 bases, the J end by 1 base, with 8 bases between. Germline CDR1 SGHAT, CDR2 FQNNGV. This CDR3 has 14 amino acids. The CDR3 region has the DNA TGTGCCAGCAGCACTCGACAGAACACCGGGGAGCTGTTTTTT. Its protein is CASSTRQNTGELFF. The whole variable domain, remainder taken from reference TRBV11-2 and TRBJ2-2, is EAGVAQSPRYKIIEKRQSVAFWCNPISGHATLYWYQQILGQGPKLLIQFQNNGVVDDSQLPKDRFSAERLKGVDSTLKIQPAKLEDSAVYLCASSTRQNTGELFFGEGSRLTVL.

This clone was seen a handful of times. The chain links TRBV15 to TRBJ1-5; 9 bases line up with TRBD1. The CDR3 runs 15 residues. J gave up 3 bases and V 4 bases, and 4 bases lay outside the gene matches. The germline gives CDR1 LNHNV, CDR2 YYDKDF (reference sequence). In DNA form, the CDR3 reads TGTGCCACCAGCATTAGACAGGGGGTCAATCAGCCCCAGCATTTT. It encodes CATSIRQGVNQPQHF.